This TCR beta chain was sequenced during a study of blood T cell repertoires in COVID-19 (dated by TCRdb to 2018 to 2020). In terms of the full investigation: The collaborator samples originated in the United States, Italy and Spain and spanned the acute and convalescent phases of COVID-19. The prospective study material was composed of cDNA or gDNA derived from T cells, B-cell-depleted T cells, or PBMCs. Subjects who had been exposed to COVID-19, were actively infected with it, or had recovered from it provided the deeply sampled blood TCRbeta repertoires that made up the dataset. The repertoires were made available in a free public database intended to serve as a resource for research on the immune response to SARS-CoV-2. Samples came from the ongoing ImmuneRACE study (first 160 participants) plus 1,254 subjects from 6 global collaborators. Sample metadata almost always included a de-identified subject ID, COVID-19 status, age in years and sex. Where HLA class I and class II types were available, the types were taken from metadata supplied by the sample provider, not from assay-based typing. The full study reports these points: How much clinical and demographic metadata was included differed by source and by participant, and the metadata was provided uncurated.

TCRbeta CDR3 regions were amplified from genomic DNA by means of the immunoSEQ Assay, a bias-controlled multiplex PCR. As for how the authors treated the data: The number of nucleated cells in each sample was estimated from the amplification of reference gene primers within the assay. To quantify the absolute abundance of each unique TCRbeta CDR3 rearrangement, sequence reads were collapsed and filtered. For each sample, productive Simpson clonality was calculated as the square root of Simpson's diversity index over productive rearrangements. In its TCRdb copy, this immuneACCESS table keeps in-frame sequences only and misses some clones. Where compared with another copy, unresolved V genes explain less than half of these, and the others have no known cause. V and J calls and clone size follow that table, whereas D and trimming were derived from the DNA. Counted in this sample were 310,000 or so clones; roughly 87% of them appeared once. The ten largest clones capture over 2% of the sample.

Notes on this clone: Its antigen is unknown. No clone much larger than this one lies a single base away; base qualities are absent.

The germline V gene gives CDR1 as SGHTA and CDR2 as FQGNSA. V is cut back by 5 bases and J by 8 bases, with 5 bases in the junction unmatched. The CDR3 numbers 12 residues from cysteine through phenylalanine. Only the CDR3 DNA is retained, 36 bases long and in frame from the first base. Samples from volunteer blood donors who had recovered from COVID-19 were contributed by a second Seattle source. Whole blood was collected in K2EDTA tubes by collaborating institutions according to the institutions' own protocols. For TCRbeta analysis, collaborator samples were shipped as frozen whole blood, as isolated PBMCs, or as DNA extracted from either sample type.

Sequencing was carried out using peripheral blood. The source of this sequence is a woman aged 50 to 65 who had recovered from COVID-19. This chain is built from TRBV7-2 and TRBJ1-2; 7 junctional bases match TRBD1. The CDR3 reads CASSLRGYGYTF. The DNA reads TGTGCCAGCAGCCTCAGGGGGTACGGCTACACCTTC.